This TCR beta chain came from a study of blood T cells in healthy people across ages. Using a J-beta primer mix together with a sample-barcoded 5' primer, a second PCR was run for roughly 7 to 11 cycles. Every single cDNA molecule received a tag from a template-switch adaptor with 12 random nucleotides. TCRdb passed the 5' RACE reads through MiXCR, listing each CDR3 protein once. This sample yields about 930,000 distinct CDR3 sequences, of which almost 30% are seen a single time; roughly 10% belongs to the top ten. Trimming cost V 3 bases and J 4 bases, with 12 bases left between them. Germline lookup yields CDR1 MNHEY and CDR2 SVGAGI. CDR3 size: 14 residues. The same specimen was also included in a second study, on T cells of mothers and their children. That paper notes: No T cell clones of persistent microchimeric origin were detected.

The rearrangement links TRBV6-5 to TRBJ1-2, with a weak D call TRBD1 (5 bases). This clonotype was obtained from a middle-aged woman in good health. The sequenced sample consisted of blood. The CDR3 reads CASSYGTTRYGYTF. In DNA form, the CDR3 reads TGTGCCAGCAGTTATGGGACGACCCGCTATGGCTACACCTTC.